The sequence of this TCR beta chain was determined in a study of CD8 T cells in Susac syndrome (dated by TCRdb to between 2018 and 2020). Notes on the research overall: Whether CD8+ T cell activation and differentiation in Susac syndrome was antigen driven was tested using repertoire sequencing. CD8+ T cell repertoire clonality was compared between about a dozen healthy donors, some 14 Susac syndrome patients and 15 multiple sclerosis patients. General study outcomes and caveats: The study acknowledged that relatively few individuals were included in the TCR sequencing and HLA analysis.

Peripheral blood CD8+ and CD4+ T cells from healthy donors, Susac syndrome patients and multiple sclerosis patients were profiled by high-throughput TCR beta sequencing. Healthy donors were included as age- and sex-matched controls. Bulk CD8+ and CD4+ T cells were purified magnetically by negative isolation, whereas CD8+ TEMRA cells were enriched by FACS. Blood was drawn into EDTA tubes, processed within 24 hours, and PBMCs were isolated by density gradient centrifugation. PBMCs destined for TCR sequencing were cryopreserved in liquid nitrogen and later thawed in a 37 °C water bath. Purity of sorted or isolated CD4+, CD8+ and CD8+ TEMRA cells was at least 90%. As to this clonotype: The antigen it recognizes is unknown. Base-call qualities are not available, and no considerably larger clone is one nucleotide away.

Measured from the cysteine to the phenylalanine, the CDR3 is 12 residues long. The retained sequence is limited to the CDR3, 36 bases, with the frame set at the first base. CDR1 and CDR2 are read off the germline V gene (reference sequence) as MNHEY and SMNVEV. Deletion took 5 bases off V and 4 bases off J, with a span of 7 bases between the germline ends. RNA was extracted using the RNeasy kit, and roughly 0.45 to 1 microgram was reverse transcribed with random hexamers. TCR beta CDR3 regions were amplified with the immunoSEQ multiplex PCR assay covering 54 Vbeta and 13 Jbeta segments. PCR amplification bias was corrected by using a synthetic template baseline for primer optimization and computational correction. On the study's bioinformatics: Reads were annotated to V, D and J genes per IMGT and analyzed with immunoSEQ Analyzer, keeping only productive sequences. Clonality was computed as one minus Shannon entropy normalized by log2 of the number of productive unique sequences. For each patient and control, public and private clones were evaluated among the 100 most prevalent clones. A clone was defined as Susac-specific if it was absent from the healthy and MS cohorts, from some 1,100 published viral clones and from other ImmuneACCESS disease sequences. TCRdb reanalyzed the raw reads on its own, using fastp at Q25 for trimming and MiXCR for clone calling, and kept in-frame beta chains. Duplicate CDR3 protein sequences are folded into a single record with the most common DNA and genes. The V and J calls were not made by the authors but by TCRdb's processing. The sample yields 70,000 or so distinct CDR3 sequences; more than 85% were counted once. The ten largest account for over 0.2% of the sample.

The origin of this receptor is a human donor in good health. The chain is encoded by TRBV27 joined to TRBJ2-3; no D gene can be assigned with confidence. Sequenced sample: CD8+ T cells from PBMCs. CDR3 loop: CASSPDADTQYF. In nucleotides, the sequence is TGTGCCAGCAGTCCGGACGCAGATACGCAGTATTTT.